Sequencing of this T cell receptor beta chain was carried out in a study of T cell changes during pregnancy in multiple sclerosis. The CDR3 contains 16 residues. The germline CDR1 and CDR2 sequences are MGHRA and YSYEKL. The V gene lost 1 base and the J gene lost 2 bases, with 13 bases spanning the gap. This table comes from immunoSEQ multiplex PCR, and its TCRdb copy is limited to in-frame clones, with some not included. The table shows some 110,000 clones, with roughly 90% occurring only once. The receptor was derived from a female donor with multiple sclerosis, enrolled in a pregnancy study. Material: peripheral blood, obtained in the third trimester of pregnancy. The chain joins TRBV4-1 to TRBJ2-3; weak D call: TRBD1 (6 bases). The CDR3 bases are TGCGCCAGCAGCCAAGTCTGGACAGCTAACACAGATACGCAGTATTTT. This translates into CASSQVWTANTDTQYF.